Detailed here is one T cell receptor (beta chain). Assay used: immunoSEQ multiplex PCR; TCRdb lists only in-frame clones, some missing. The profile shows about 250,000 clones, around 84% of them singletons. These data come from a study of blood T cell repertoires in COVID-19. Germline CDR1 MNHEY, CDR2 SMNVEV (reference sequence). There are 15 residues in the CDR3. Trimming took off 6 bases at V and 0 bases at J, with 12 bases between the two ends. This study enrolled people aged 18 to 89 from roughly 24 US geographic areas. Participants reported their clinical history, and cohort assignment relied on those reports.

This chain uses TRBV27 with TRBJ2-1; D is possibly TRBD2 (5 bases). This clonotype originated in a woman aged 45-65 years who had recovered from COVID-19. The sequencing sample was made of PBMCs or T cells enriched from blood (not recorded which). The CDR3 loop reads CASSPDFSSYNEQFF. The CDR3 DNA follows: TGTGCCAGCAGCCCGGACTTTAGCTCCTACAATGAGCAGTTCTTC.